Below, 31 T cell receptor beta chains from the same sample are listed, as sequenced in a study of T cell responses to AZD1222 COVID-19 vaccine. The repertoire was sequenced with immunoSEQ multiplex PCR; TCRdb's copy has only in-frame clones and lacks some. This sample has roughly 150,000 clones, with 90% found just once. Specimen: peripheral blood, collected 28 days after the second AZD1222 dose. Every receptor here comes from an adult who received the AZD1222 COVID-19 vaccine.

The chain couples TRBV7-9 to TRBJ2-2, with D perhaps TRBD1 (5 bases). Looked up from germline, CDR1 is SEHNR and CDR2 is FQNEAQ (reference sequence). CDR3 length equals 16 residues. The germline V and J ends were trimmed by 3 bases and 0 bases, with 11 bases remaining between them. The CDR3 coding sequence is TGTGCCAGCAGCTTTTTAGGGGCAGCGAACACCGGGGAGCTGTTTTTT. This encodes CASSFLGAANTGELFF.

The chain uses TRBV20-1 and TRBJ2-3; D ambiguous. The CDR3 length is 11 residues. V was cut by 6 bases and J by 8 bases, with 12 bases left in between. Germline loops: CDR1 DFQATT, CDR2 SNEGSKA (reference sequence). In nucleotides, the CDR3 is TGCAGTGCAGAGTTGGTTGGTACGCAGTATTTT. Translation gives CSAELVGTQYF.

With regard to this clone: The sample contains more than one DNA sequence encoding this CDR3. J is TRBJ2-2 and V is TRBV12-3 or TRBV12-4; D unresolved. V lost 6 bases and J 8 bases, leaving 7 bases between the germline ends. This CDR3 contains 11 residues. In nucleotides, the CDR3 is TGTGCCAGCAGCAGGAGTGGGGAGCTGTTTTTT. Translation gives CASSRSGELFF.

The chain recombines TRBV3-1 (or the pseudogene TRBV3-2) with TRBJ1-6; TRBD1 agrees at 7 bases. From germline, CDR1 is LGHDT and CDR2 YNNKEL (reference sequence). CDR3 length: 13 residues. Trimming removed 0 bases from V and 17 bases from J; junction bases left unmatched: 7. The CDR3 region is CASSQDMDRPVHF. The CDR3 DNA reads TGTGCCAGCAGCCAAGATATGGACAGGCCCGTCCACTTT.

This chain uses TRBV9 with TRBJ1-6; 8 nucleotides line up with TRBD1. V trimming: 0 bases; J trimming: 10 bases; junction bases outside the gene matches: 3. The CDR3 consists of 14 residues. Germline V gene data show CDR1 as SGDLS and CDR2 as YYNGEE. CDR3 sequence reads: CASSVGTGKSPLHF. The CDR3 region has the DNA TGTGCCAGCAGCGTAGGGACAGGGAAGTCACCCCTCCACTTT.

This clone came up a few times. The chain has TRBV19 and TRBJ1-4; D may be TRBD1 (5 bases). V lost 3 bases to trimming and J lost 13 bases, with 12 bases between them. Germline V CDR1 and CDR2: LNHDA, SQIVND (reference sequence). The CDR3 spans 12 residues. The CDR3 sequence: CASSISGVRLFF. As DNA, the CDR3 is TGTGCCAGTAGTATTTCGGGGGTTAGACTGTTTTTT.

The chain recombines TRBV6-5 with TRBJ2-7; D not resolved. With 6 bases removed from V and 3 bases from J, the gap between germline ends came to 15 bases. CDR3 length: 14 residues. Per germline, CDR1 MNHEY and CDR2 SVGAGI. The CDR3 DNA sequence: TGTGCCAGCAGACCCCGTGGGCAGCTCTACGAGCAGTACTTC. It yields the protein CASRPRGQLYEQYF.

The V and J genes are TRBV5-1 and TRBJ2-3, with 7 bases fitting TRBD2. Unmatched junction bases numbered 3, after V lost 5 bases and J lost 0 bases. This CDR3 comprises 14 residues. Germline CDR1 reads SGHRS; CDR2 reads YFSETQ. CDR3 DNA sequence: TGCGCCAGCAGTGCAGCGGGAAGCACAGATACGCAGTATTTT. Translated: CASSAAGSTDTQYF.

This clone appeared once. This sequence joins TRBV7-9 and TRBJ1-1; tentative D call: TRBD1 (5 bases). The V and J ends lost 8 bases and 5 bases respectively, with 15 bases between them. The CDR3 runs 13 residues. Germline V gene sequence: CDR1 SEHNR, CDR2 FQNEAQ (reference sequence). The CDR3 here is CASRGEGETEAFF. In nucleotides, the CDR3 is TGTGCCAGCCGGGGTGAAGGGGAAACTGAAGCTTTCTTT.

Turning to this clone: Different DNA sequences within this sample yield the same CDR3. The chain combines TRBV15 with TRBJ1-6; no clear D. Germline CDR1 reads LNHNV; CDR2 reads YYDKDF (reference sequence). The CDR3 sequence is 18 residues long. V was clipped by 8 bases and J by 0 bases, with 20 bases between them. The chain's CDR3 is CATSRDDPTSSYNSPLHF. In nucleotides, the CDR3 is TGTGCCACCTCCAGAGACGACCCTACGAGCTCCTATAATTCACCCCTCCACTTT.

The chain joins TRBV29-1 to TRBJ2-3, with no clear D. Between the trimmed V and J ends, which lost 0 bases and 3 bases, there was a span of 4 bases. This CDR3 comprises 12 residues. Germline values: CDR1 SQVTM, CDR2 ANQGSEA. This CDR3 is CSVEERTDTQYF. CDR3 nucleotides: TGCAGCGTTGAAGAACGTACAGATACGCAGTATTTT.

The DNA for the CDR3 is TGTGCCAGCAGCTACCGGACTAGCGGACAAGAGACCCAGTACTTC. This translates into CASSYRTSGQETQYF. This chain connects TRBV7-3 to TRBJ2-5, with 10 bases identical to TRBD2. Looked up from germline, CDR1 is SGHTA and CDR2 is FQGTGA. This CDR3 is 15 amino acids long. Germline trimming cut 4 bases from V and 2 bases from J; bases unmatched to any gene: 4.

This clone was recorded once. The J gene is TRBJ1-2, the V gene TRBV12-3 or TRBV12-4; 7 bases fit TRBD1. Trimming removed 2 bases from V and 4 bases from J; junction bases left unmatched: 1. CDR3 length: 13 residues. This chain's CDR3 is CASSLRDSYGYTF. CDR3 nucleotide sequence: TGTGCCAGCAGTTTACGGGACAGCTATGGCTACACCTTC.

Written as DNA, the CDR3 is TGTGCCAGCAGTTTAAGGGGACAGGGGTATGGCTACACCTTC. Translation gives CASSLRGQGYGYTF. The rearrangement joins TRBV27 to TRBJ1-2; the match to TRBD1 covers 10 bases. V was clipped by 2 bases and J by 5 bases; unmatched bases: 2. Germline assignment: CDR1 MNHEY and CDR2 SMNVEV (reference sequence). The CDR3 is made up of 14 amino acids.

This clone has a single count. The sample has other DNA sequences that encode this CDR3 too. Written as DNA, the CDR3 is TGTGCCACCAGTGACCCGACCCGTCTTGAGCAGTTCTTC. Amino acids: CATSDPTRLEQFF. The V and J genes are TRBV24-1 and TRBJ2-1; D remains ambiguous. Germline CDR1 and CDR2: KGHDR and SFDVKD. V was trimmed by 4 bases and J by 9 bases, leaving 12 bases between them. The CDR3 has 13 residues.

The chain combines TRBV5-1 with TRBJ2-7; TRBD2 is a possible D gene (6 bases). The CDR3 covers 15 residues. Germline V gene data show CDR1 as SGHRS and CDR2 as YFSETQ. Trimming took 1 base from V and 5 from J, leaving 16 bases between them. CDR3 DNA: TGCGCCAGCAGCTTGAGTGAAGGAGGGATCCACGAGCAGTACTTC. Its protein is CASSLSEGGIHEQYF.

The V call is TRBV19, the J call TRBJ2-7; 10 bases line up with TRBD1. After removal of 7 bases from V and 5 bases from J, the junction contained 11 bases not matched to a gene. There are 15 residues in the CDR3. CDR1 is LNHDA and CDR2 is SQIVND in the germline V gene (reference sequence). CDR3 protein: CASTLSGTGAHEQYF. DNA for the CDR3: TGTGCCAGTACCCTATCCGGGACAGGGGCCCACGAGCAGTACTTC.

The V gene is TRBV19, the J gene TRBJ2-7; the match to TRBD1 covers 7 bases. CDR3 length: 15 amino acids. Trimming at V came to 3 bases and at J to 3 bases, leaving 8 bases not matched to a gene. CDR1 is LNHDA, CDR2 SQIVND, per germline (reference sequence). The CDR3 sequence is CASSIAGTAIYEQYF. DNA for the CDR3: TGTGCCAGTAGTATTGCCGGGACAGCTATCTACGAGCAGTACTTC.

CDR3 sequence: CASSIVLAGGNEQFF. As DNA, the CDR3 is TGTGCCAGTAGTATAGTGCTAGCGGGAGGAAATGAGCAGTTCTTC. The chain recombines TRBV19 with TRBJ2-1; 11 positions agree with TRBD2. The germline gives CDR1 LNHDA, CDR2 SQIVND (reference sequence). J lost 7 bases, V lost 1 base, and 3 bases had no gene match. This CDR3 is 15 amino acids long.

J is TRBJ2-3 and V is TRBV7-9; 10 bases fit TRBD2. The germline V gene encodes CDR1 SEHNR and CDR2 FQNEAQ (reference sequence). V lost 5 bases and J lost 1; bases outside the gene matches: 3. This CDR3 has 15 residues. The CDR3 nucleotides read TGTGCCAGCAGCCCTAGCGGGAGCGGCACAGATACGCAGTATTTT. Its protein is CASSPSGSGTDTQYF.

Here the CDR3 DNA reads TGTGCCAGCTGGGACAGCTCATTGAACACTGAAGCTTTCTTT. It codes for CASWDSSLNTEAFF. The rearrangement links TRBV19 to TRBJ1-1; TRBD1 agrees at 7 bases. With V trimmed by 9 bases and J by 0 bases, 7 bases remained unmatched. CDR1 and CDR2 from the germline V gene are LNHDA and SQIVND (reference sequence). The CDR3 runs to 14 residues.

The rearrangement joins TRBV6-5 to TRBJ1-4, with 8 bases aligning to TRBD1. The germline gives CDR1 MNHEY, CDR2 SVGAGI. The CDR3 length is 14 residues. The junction had 9 bases not matched to a gene; V was cut back by 5 bases and J by 10 bases. Written as DNA, the CDR3 is TGTGCCAGCAGTCCCAGGGGGCTTGAAGGAAAACTGTTTTTT. Translation gives CASSPRGLEGKLFF.

The chain recombines TRBV12-3 or TRBV12-4 with TRBJ1-2; 9 bases are shared with TRBD1. The V segment lost 6 bases and the J segment 7 bases; nucleotides outside the gene matches: 6. The CDR3 length is 13 residues. The CDR3 spells CASRSGTGSGYTF. The DNA of the CDR3 is TGTGCCAGCAGGTCCGGGACAGGGTCTGGCTACACCTTC.

The rearrangement uses TRBV9 and TRBJ1-2; D might be TRBD1 (5 bases). The CDR3 is 16 residues long. Germline CDR1 and CDR2: SGDLS and YYNGEE. V was cut by 0 bases and J by 4 bases, with 16 bases left in between. CDR3 in amino acids: CASSVGGAPASYGYTF. In DNA form, the CDR3 reads TGTGCCAGCAGCGTAGGCGGGGCTCCCGCTAGCTATGGCTACACCTTC.

This chain links TRBV28 with TRBJ1-6, with D tentatively TRBD1 (5 bases). V lost 2 bases and J 7 bases, leaving 12 bases between the germline ends. The CDR3 has 15 residues. Looked up from germline, CDR1 is MDHEN and CDR2 is SYDVKM. CDR3 loop: CASSLAGPINSPLHF. DNA for the CDR3: TGTGCCAGCAGTTTAGCAGGGCCGATAAATTCACCCCTCCACTTT.

The chain links TRBV7-9 to TRBJ2-7, with D perhaps matching TRBD1 or TRBD2 (6 bases each). There are 15 residues in the CDR3. V was trimmed by 6 bases and J by 4 bases, leaving 19 bases between them. Germline CDR1 and CDR2: SEHNR and FQNEAQ (reference sequence). The CDR3 loop reads CASRPDGRGGYEQYF. The CDR3 bases are TGTGCCAGCAGACCAGACGGGAGAGGGGGATACGAGCAGTACTTC.

V usage is TRBV5-1 and J usage is TRBJ2-3; TRBD1 is a possible D gene (5 bases). Germline V CDR1 and CDR2: SGHRS, YFSETQ. This CDR3 is 12 amino acids long. Trimming took 4 bases from V and 6 from J, leaving 9 bases between them. CDR3 coding DNA: TGCGCCAGCAGCCAACGACAGGATACGCAGTATTTT. Amino acid sequence: CASSQRQDTQYF.

The chain employs TRBV28 and TRBJ1-1; D remains unclear. The CDR3 is 11 amino acids. CDR1 and CDR2 (germline): MDHEN, SYDVKM. V was shortened by 4 bases and J by 9 bases, with 9 bases between the two germline ends. The CDR3 nucleotides read TGTGCCAGCAGTTCCCCAGCCCAAGCTTTCTTT. It codes for CASSSPAQAFF. Full variable domain (rest looked up from reference TRBV28 and TRBJ1-1): DVKVTQSSRYLVKRTGEKVFLECVQDMDHENMFWYRQDPGLGLRLIYFSYDVKMKEKGDIPEGYSVSREKKERFSLILESASTNQTSMYLCASSSPAQAFFGQGTRLTVV.

The chain carries TRBV28 and TRBJ2-1, with D unresolved. The CDR3 covers 11 residues. Germline values: CDR1 MDHEN, CDR2 SYDVKM. V lost 3 bases and J lost 8, with 5 bases in between. In DNA form, the CDR3 reads TGTGCCAGCAGTTTGGTAGATGAGCAGTTCTTC. Protein: CASSLVDEQFF. Combining the CDR3 with reference TRBV28 and TRBJ2-1 gives the whole variable domain DVKVTQSSRYLVKRTGEKVFLECVQDMDHENMFWYRQDPGLGLRLIYFSYDVKMKEKGDIPEGYSVSREKKERFSLILESASTNQTSMYLCASSLVDEQFFGPGTRLTVL.

V usage is TRBV9 and J usage is TRBJ2-5; D not resolved. Trimming removed 0 bases at V and 2 bases at J, with 8 bases between. The CDR3 has 14 amino acids. CDR1 SGDLS and CDR2 YYNGEE come from the germline V gene. The CDR3 DNA is TGTGCCAGCAGCGTAGGTAGTCTGCAAGAGACCCAGTACTTC. Translating it yields CASSVGSLQETQYF.

V is TRBV9 and J is TRBJ2-7, with TRBD2 matching over 13 bases. The CDR3 loop spans 16 amino acids. Germline V gene sequence: CDR1 SGDLS, CDR2 YYNGEE. Germline trimming cut 3 bases from V and 4 bases from J; bases unmatched to any gene: 7. CDR3 sequence reads: CASSALAGGSPYEQYF. CDR3 bases: TGTGCCAGCAGCGCACTAGCGGGAGGGTCTCCTTACGAGCAGTACTTC.